The source of this TCR beta chain is a study of T-cell reconstitution after alpha-beta-depleted transplantation in children. About this clonotype: Its specificity is unknown.

Unique molecular identifiers tagged the TCRbeta library. TCRdb processed the PCR reads anew with MiXCR; each CDR3 protein has one entry. Of around 490,000 distinct CDR3 sequences in the sample, 11% were seen once. General observations from the study: The study reportedly traced alpha-beta T cells about two months after transplant to several hundred expanded graft clones. Among T cells one year after transplant, newly produced cells accounted for most counts and diversity. Some patients showed high day-60 TCRbeta diversity, which derived from surviving recipient T cells and thymic progenitors.

This CDR3 comprises 12 residues. Deletions cut 6 bases from V and 7 bases from J, with 12 bases between. The sequencing here drew on PBMCs, mostly from graft donor cells, taken 180 days after TCRalphabeta/CD19-depleted stem cell transplant. The source of this sequence is a female patient between 2 and 15 years old who had a stem cell transplant for aplastic anemia, so the T cells may come from the graft donor. V is TRBV12-3 or TRBV12-4 and J is TRBJ1-2; D is uncertain. This CDR3 is CASSLRRSGYTF. The DNA for the CDR3 is TGTGCCAGCAGCCTCCGCCGTAGTGGCTACACCTTC.